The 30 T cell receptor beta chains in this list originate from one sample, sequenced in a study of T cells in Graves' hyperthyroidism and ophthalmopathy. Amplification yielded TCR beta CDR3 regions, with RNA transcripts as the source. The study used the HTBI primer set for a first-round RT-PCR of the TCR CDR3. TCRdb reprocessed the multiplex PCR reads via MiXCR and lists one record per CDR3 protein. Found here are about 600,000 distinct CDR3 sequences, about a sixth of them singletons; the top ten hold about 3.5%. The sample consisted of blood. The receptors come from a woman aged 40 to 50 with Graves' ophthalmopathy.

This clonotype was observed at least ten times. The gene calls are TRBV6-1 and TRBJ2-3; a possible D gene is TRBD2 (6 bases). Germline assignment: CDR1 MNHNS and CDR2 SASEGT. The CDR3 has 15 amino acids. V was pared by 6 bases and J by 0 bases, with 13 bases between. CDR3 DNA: TGTGCCAGCAGATCCATGGGGGGTAGCACAGATACGCAGTATTTT. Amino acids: CASRSMGGSTDTQYF.

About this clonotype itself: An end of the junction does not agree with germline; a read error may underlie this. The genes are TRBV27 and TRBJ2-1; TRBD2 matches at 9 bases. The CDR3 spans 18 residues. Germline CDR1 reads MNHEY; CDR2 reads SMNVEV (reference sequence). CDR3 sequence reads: CASSLYLSIAGAYYEQFF. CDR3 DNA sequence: TGTGCCAGCAGTTTATATCTGTCGATAGCGGGAGCCTACTATGAGCAGTTCTTC.

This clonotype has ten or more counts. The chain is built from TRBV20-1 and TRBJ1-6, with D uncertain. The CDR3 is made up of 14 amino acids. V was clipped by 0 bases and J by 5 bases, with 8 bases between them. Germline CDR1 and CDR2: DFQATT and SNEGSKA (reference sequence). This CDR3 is CSARDDGNNSPLHF. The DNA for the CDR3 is TGCAGTGCTAGAGATGACGGTAATAATTCACCCCTCCACTTT.

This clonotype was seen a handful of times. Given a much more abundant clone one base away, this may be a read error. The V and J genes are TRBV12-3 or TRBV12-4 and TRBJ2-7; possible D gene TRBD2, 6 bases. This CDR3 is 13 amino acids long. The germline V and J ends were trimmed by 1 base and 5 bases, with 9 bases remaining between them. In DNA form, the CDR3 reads TGTGCCAGCAGTTTAGGGAGGGACCACGAGCAGTACTTC. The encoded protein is CASSLGRDHEQYF.

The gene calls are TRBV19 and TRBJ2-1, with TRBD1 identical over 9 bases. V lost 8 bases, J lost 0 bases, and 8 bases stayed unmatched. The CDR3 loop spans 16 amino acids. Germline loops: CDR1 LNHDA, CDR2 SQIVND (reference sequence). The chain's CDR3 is CASALPDRGSYNEQFF. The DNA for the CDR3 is TGTGCCAGTGCCCTACCGGACAGGGGCTCCTACAATGAGCAGTTCTTC.

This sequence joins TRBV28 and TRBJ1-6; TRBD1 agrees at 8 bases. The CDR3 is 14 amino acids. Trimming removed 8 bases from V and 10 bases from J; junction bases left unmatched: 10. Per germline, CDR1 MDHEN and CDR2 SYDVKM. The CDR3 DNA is TGTGCCAGCCTTTTCGGGACAGGTCACTCACCCCTCCACTTT. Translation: CASLFGTGHSPLHF. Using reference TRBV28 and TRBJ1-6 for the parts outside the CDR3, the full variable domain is DVKVTQSSRYLVKRTGEKVFLECVQDMDHENMFWYRQDPGLGLRLIYFSYDVKMKEKGDIPEGYSVSREKKERFSLILESASTNQTSMYLCASLFGTGHSPLHFGNGTRLTVT.

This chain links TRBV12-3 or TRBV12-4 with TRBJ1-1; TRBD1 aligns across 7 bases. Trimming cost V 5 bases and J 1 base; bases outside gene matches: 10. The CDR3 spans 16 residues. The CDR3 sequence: CASSLLLTGTNTEAFF. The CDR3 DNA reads TGTGCCAGCAGTCTCCTACTGACAGGGACGAACACTGAAGCTTTCTTT.

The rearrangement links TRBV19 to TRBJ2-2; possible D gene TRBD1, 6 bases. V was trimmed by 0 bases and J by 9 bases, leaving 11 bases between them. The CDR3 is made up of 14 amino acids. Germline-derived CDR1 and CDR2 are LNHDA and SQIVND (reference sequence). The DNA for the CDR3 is TGTGCCAGTAGTATAGAATACAGGGACCGGGAGCTGTTTTTT. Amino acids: CASSIEYRDRELFF.

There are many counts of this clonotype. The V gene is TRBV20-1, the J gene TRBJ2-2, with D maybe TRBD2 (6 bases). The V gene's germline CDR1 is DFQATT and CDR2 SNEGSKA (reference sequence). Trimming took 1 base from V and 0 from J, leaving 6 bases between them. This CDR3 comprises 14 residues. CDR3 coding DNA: TGCAGTGCTAGAGCGGGGGCGAACACCGGGGAGCTGTTTTTT. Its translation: CSARAGANTGELFF.

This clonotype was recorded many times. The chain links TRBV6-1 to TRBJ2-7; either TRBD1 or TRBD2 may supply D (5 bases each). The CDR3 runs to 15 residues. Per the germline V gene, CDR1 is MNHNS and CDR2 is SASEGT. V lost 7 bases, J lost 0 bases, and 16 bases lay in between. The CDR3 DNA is TGTGCCAGCATTATGGGGACCTCCCTCTCCTACGAGCAGTACTTC. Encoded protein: CASIMGTSLSYEQYF.

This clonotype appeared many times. In DNA form, the CDR3 reads TGTGCCAGCAGTGATGATCGGAAGAACAGGACACCCCGAAAACTGTTTTTT. Translated: CASSDDRKNRTPRKLFF. This chain uses TRBV2 with TRBJ1-4, with D perhaps matching TRBD1 (5 bases). The germline gives CDR1 SNHLY, CDR2 FYNNEI. Trimming took off 3 bases at V and 10 bases at J, with 24 bases between the two ends. The CDR3 is made up of 17 amino acids.

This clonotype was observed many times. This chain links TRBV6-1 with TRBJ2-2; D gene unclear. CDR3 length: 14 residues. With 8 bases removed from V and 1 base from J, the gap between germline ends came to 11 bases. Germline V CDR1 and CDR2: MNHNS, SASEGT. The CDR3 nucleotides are TGTGCCAGCGGGTCAGCAGGGAACACCGGGGAGCTGTTTTTT. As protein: CASGSAGNTGELFF.

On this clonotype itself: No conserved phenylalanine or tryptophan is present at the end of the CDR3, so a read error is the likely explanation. The CDR3 sequence: CASSGVEGAFL. The CDR3 coding sequence is TGTGCCAGTAGCGGGGTGGAAGGAGCTTTCCTT. The chain uses TRBV19 and TRBJ1-1; D is uncertain. This CDR3 contains 11 residues. Germline CDR1 LNHDA, CDR2 SQIVND (reference sequence). V was clipped by 6 bases and J by 10 bases, with 12 bases between them.

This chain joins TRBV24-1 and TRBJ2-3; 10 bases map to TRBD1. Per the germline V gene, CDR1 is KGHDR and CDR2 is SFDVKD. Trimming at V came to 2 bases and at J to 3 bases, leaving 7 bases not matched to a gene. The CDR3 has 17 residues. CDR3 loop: CATSDSPGTGVTDTQYF. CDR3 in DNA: TGTGCCACCAGTGATTCACCGGGGACAGGGGTAACAGATACGCAGTATTTT.

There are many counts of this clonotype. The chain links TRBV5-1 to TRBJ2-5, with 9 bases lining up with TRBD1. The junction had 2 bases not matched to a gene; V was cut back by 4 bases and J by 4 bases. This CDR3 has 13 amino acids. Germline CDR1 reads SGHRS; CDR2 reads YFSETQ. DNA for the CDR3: TGCGCCAGCAGCACGGACAGGGGAGAGACCCAGTACTTC. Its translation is CASSTDRGETQYF.

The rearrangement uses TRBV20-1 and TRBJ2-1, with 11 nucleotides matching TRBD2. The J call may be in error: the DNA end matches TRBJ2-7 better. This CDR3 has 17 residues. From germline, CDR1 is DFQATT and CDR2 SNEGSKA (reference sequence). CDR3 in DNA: TGCAGTGCTAGAACCTTAAAACTAGCGGGAGTTTCGGGGGAGCAGTACTTC. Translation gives CSARTLKLAGVSGEQYF.

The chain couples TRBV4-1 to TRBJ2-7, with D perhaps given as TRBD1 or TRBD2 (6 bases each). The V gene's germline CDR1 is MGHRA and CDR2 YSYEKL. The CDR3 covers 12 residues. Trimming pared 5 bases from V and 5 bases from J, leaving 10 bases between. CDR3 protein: CASSEGGDEQYF. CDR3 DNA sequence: TGCGCCAGCAGCGAGGGGGGTGACGAGCAGTACTTC.

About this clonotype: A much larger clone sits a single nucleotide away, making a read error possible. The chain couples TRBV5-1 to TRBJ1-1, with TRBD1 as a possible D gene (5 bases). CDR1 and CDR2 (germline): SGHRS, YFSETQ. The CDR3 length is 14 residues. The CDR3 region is CARSRREGTTEAFF. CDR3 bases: TGCGCCCGCAGCCGCAGGGAAGGGACCACTGAAGCTTTCTTT.

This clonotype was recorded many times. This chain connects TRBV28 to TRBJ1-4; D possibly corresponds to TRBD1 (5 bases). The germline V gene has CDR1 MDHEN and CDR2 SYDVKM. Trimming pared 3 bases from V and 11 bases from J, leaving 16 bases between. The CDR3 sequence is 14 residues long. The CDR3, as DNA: TGTGCCAGCAGTTTTTTCCAGGGCATCCCTAAACTGTTTTTT. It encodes CASSFFQGIPKLFF.

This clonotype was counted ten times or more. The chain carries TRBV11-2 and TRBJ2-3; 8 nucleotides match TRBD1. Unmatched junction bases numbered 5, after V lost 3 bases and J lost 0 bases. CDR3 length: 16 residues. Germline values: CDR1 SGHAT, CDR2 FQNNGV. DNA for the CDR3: TGTGCCAGCAGCTTCCGGACAGGGAGTAGCACAGATACGCAGTATTTT. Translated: CASSFRTGSSTDTQYF. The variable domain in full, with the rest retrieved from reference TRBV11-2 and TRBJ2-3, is EAGVAQSPRYKIIEKRQSVAFWCNPISGHATLYWYQQILGQGPKLLIQFQNNGVVDDSQLPKDRFSAERLKGVDSTLKIQPAKLEDSAVYLCASSFRTGSSTDTQYFGPGTRLTVL.

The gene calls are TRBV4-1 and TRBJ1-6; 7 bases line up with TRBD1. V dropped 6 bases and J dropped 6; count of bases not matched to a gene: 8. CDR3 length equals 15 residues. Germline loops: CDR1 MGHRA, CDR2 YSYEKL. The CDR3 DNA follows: TGCGCCAGCAGTACCGGGACAGCCTCTAATTCACCCCTCCACTTT. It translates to CASSTGTASNSPLHF.

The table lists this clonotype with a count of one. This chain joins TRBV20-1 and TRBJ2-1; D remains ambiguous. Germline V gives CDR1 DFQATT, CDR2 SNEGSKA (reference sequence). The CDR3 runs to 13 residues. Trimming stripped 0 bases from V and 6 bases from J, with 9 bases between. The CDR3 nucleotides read TGCAGTGCTAGAGATTTCCTCTTCAATGAGCAGTTCTTC. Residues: CSARDFLFNEQFF.

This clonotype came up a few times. In DNA, the CDR3 is TGTGCCAGCAGCTTAGTACAGGGTCCTGGAAACACCATATATTTT. Protein product: CASSLVQGPGNTIYF. The V call is TRBV7-9, the J call TRBJ1-3, with D possibly matching TRBD1 (6 bases). Per the germline V gene, CDR1 is SEHNR and CDR2 is FQNEAQ (reference sequence). Trimming took 1 base from V and 2 from J, leaving 9 bases between them. The CDR3 covers 15 residues.

This CDR3 is CAMRDRAADTQYF. The CDR3 bases are TGTGCCATGAGGGACAGGGCGGCAGATACGCAGTATTTT. The gene calls are TRBV10-3 and TRBJ2-3, with 9 bases matching TRBD1. This CDR3 region has 13 residues. The germline V gene encodes CDR1 ENHRY and CDR2 SYGVKD. The J segment lost 4 bases and the V segment lost 9 bases, leaving 5 bases of the junction unmatched.

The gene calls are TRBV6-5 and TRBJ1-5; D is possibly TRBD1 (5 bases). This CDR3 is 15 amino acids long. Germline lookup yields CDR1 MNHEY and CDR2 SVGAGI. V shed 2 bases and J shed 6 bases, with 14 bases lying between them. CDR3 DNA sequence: TGTGCCAGCAGTTACGGTGCGGGGGGGACTCAGCCCCAGCATTTT. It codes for CASSYGAGGTQPQHF.

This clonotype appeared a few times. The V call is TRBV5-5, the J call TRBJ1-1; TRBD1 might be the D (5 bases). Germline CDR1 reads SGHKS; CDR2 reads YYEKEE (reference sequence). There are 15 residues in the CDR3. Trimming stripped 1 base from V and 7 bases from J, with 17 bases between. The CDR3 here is CASSLQFVGHSEAFF. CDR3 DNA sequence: TGTGCCAGCAGCTTGCAATTTGTTGGACATAGTGAAGCTTTCTTT.

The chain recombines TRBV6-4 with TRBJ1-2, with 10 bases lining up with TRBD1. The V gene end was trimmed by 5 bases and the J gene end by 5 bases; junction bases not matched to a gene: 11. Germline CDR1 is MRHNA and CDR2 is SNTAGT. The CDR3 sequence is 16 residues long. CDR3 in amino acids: CASSYPGTGDFYGYTF. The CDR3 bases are TGTGCCAGCAGTTACCCCGGGACAGGGGATTTTTATGGCTACACCTTC.

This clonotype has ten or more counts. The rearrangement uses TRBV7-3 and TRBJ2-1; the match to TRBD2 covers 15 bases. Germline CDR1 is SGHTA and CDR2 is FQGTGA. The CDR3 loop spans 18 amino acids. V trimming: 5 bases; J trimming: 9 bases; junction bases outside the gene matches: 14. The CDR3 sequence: CASSVNPPGLAGGAEQFF. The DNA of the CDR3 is TGTGCCAGCAGCGTAAATCCCCCGGGACTAGCGGGAGGAGCTGAGCAGTTCTTC. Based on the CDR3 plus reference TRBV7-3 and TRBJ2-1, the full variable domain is GAGVSQTPSNKVTEKGKYVELRCDPISGHTALYWYRQSLGQGPEFLIYFQGTGAADDSGLPNDRFFAVRPEGSVSTLKIQRTERGDSAVYLCASSVNPPGLAGGAEQFFGPGTRLTVL.

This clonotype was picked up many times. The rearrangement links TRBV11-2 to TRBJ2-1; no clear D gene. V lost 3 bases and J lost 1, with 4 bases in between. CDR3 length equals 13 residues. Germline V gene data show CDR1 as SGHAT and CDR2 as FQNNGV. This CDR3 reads CASSFTSYNEQFF. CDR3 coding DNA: TGTGCCAGCAGCTTTACGTCCTACAATGAGCAGTTCTTC.

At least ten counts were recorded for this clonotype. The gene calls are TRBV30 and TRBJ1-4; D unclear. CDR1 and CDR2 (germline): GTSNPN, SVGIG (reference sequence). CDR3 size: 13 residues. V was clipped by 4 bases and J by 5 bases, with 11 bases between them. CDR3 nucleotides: TGTGCCTGGACGAGAGACCCGAATGAAAAACTGTTTTTT. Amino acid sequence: CAWTRDPNEKLFF.